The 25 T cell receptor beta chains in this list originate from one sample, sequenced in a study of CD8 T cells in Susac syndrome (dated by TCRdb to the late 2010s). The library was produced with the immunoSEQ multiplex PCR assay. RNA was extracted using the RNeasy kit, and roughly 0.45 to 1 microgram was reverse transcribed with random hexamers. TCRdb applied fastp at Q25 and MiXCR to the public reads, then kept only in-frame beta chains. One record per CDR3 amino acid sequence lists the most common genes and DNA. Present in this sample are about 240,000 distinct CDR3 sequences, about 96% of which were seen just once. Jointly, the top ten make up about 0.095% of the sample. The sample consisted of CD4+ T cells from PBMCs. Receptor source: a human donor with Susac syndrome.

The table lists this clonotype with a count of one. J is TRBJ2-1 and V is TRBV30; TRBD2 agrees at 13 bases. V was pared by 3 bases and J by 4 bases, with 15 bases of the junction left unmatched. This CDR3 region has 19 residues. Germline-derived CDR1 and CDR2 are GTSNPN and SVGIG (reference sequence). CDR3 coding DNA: TGTGCCTGGAGCGGACTGGGACCGGGACTAGCGGGATCTTACAATGAGCAGTTCTTC. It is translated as CAWSGLGPGLAGSYNEQFF.

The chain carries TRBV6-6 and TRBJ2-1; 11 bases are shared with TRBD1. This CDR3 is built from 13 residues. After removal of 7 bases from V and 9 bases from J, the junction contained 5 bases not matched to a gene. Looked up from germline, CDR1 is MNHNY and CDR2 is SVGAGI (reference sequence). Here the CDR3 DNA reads TGTGCCAGCACCGGACAGGGGGCGGGTGAGCAGTTCTTC. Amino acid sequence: CASTGQGAGEQFF.

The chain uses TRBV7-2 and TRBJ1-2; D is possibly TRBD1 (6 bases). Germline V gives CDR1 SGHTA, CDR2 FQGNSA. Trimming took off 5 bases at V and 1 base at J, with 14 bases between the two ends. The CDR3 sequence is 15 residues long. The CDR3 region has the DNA TGTGCCAGCAGCCACAACAGGGATAGTAACTATGGCTACACCTTC. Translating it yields CASSHNRDSNYGYTF.

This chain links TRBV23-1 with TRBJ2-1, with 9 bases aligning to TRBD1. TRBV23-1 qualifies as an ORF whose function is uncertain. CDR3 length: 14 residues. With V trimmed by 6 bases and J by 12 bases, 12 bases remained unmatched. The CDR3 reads CASSRGTGSLWQFF. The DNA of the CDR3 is TGCGCCAGCAGCCGGGGGACAGGGAGTTTATGGCAGTTCTTC.

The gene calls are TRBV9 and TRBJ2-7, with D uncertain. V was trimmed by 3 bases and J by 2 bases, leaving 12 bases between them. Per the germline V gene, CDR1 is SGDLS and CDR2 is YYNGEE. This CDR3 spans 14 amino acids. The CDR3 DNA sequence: TGTGCCAGCAGCGCGGACCCACAGCCCTACGAGCAGTACTTC. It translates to CASSADPQPYEQYF. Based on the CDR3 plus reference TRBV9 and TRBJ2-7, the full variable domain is DSGVTQTPKHLITATGQRVTLRCSPRSGDLSVYWYQQSLDQGLQFLIQYYNGEERAKGNILERFSAQQFPDLHSELNLSSLELGDSALYFCASSADPQPYEQYFGPGTRLTVT.

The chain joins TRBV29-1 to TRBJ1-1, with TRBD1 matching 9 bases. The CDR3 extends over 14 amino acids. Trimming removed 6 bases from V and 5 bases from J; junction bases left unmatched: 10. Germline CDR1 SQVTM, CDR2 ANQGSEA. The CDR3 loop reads CSVSSGTGWTEAFF. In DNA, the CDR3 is TGCAGCGTCTCCTCCGGGACAGGGTGGACTGAAGCTTTCTTT.

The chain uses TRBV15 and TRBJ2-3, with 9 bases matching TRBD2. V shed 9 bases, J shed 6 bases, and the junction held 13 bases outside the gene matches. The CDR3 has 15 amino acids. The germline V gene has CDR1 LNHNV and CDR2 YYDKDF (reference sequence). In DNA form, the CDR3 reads TGTGCCACTTCCATTTTAGCGGGAGTTCGGGATACGCAGTATTTT. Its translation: CATSILAGVRDTQYF.

CDR3 amino acids: CATSDRTGVRVDEQFF. The CDR3 nucleotides read TGTGCCACCAGTGACAGGACAGGGGTAAGGGTTGATGAGCAGTTCTTC. The chain uses TRBV24-1 and TRBJ2-1; 9 bases map to TRBD1. The ends lost 4 bases at V and 8 bases at J; junction bases unmatched: 11. CDR1 and CDR2 from the germline V gene are KGHDR and SFDVKD. The CDR3 loop spans 16 amino acids.

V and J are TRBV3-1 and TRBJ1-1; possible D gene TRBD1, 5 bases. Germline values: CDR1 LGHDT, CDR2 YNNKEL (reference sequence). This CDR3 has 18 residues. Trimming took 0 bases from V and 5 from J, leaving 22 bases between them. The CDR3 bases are TGTGCCAGCAGCCAAGATCCCAATGCAGGGTTAGGAGGAACTGAAGCTTTCTTT. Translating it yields CASSQDPNAGLGGTEAFF.

The CDR3 nucleotides are TGTGCCAGCAGCTTAGTGGGACAACGTAACACCGGGGAGCTGTTTTTT. Amino acids: CASSLVGQRNTGELFF. V and J are TRBV11-1 and TRBJ2-2; possible D gene TRBD1, 6 bases. The CDR3 length is 16 residues. The V end was cut by 1 base, the J end by 2 bases, with 11 bases between. Germline values: CDR1 SGHAT, CDR2 FQDESV (reference sequence).

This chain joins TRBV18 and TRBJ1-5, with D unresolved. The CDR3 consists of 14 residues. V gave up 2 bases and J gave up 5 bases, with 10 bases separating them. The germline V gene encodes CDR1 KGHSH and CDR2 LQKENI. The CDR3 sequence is CASSPGQIYQPQHF. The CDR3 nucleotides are TGTGCCAGCTCACCAGGGCAGATCTATCAGCCCCAGCATTTT.

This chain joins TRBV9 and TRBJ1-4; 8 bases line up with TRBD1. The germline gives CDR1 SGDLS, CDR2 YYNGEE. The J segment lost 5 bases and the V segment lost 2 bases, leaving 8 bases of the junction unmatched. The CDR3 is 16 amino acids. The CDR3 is CASSVAPGQENEKLFF. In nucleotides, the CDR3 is TGTGCCAGCAGCGTTGCGCCGGGACAGGAAAATGAAAAACTGTTTTTT.

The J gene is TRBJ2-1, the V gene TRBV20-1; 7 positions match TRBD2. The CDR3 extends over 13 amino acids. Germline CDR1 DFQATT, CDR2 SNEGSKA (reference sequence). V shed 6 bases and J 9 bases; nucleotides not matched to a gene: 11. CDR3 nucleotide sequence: TGCAGTGCCGCTTGGGGAGGGAGCGTTGAGCAGTTCTTC. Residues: CSAAWGGSVEQFF.

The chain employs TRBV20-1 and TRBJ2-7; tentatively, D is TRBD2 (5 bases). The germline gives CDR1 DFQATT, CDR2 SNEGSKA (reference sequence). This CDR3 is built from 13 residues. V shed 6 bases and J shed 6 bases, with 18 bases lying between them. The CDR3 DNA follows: TGCAGTGCGAAAAGAGGCCCCCGGGGCGAGCAGTACTTC. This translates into CSAKRGPRGEQYF.

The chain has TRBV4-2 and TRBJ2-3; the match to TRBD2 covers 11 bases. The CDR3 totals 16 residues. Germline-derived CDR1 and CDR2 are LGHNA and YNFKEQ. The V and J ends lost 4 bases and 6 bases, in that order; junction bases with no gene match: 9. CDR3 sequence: CASSPIRTSGSDTQYF. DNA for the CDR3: TGTGCCAGCAGCCCGATCCGAACTAGCGGGAGCGATACGCAGTATTTT.

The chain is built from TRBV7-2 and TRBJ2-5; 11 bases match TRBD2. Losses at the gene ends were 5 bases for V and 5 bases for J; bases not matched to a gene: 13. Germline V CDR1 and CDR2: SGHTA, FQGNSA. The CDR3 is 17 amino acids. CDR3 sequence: CASSQRGLAGGGETQYF. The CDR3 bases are TGTGCCAGCAGCCAGCGGGGTCTAGCGGGAGGAGGGGAGACCCAGTACTTC.

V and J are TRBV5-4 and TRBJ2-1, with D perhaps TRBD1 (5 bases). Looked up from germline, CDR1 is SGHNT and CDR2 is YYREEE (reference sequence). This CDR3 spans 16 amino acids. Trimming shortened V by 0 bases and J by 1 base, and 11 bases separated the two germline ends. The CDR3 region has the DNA TGTGCCAGCAGCTTGGGACAGCAACCTTCCTACAATGAGCAGTTCTTC. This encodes CASSLGQQPSYNEQFF.

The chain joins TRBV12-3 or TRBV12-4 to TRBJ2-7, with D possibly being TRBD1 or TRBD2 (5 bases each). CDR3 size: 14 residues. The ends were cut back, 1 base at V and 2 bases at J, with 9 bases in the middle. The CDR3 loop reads CASSLDRDPYEQYF. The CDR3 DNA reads TGTGCCAGCAGTTTAGATCGGGACCCCTACGAGCAGTACTTC.

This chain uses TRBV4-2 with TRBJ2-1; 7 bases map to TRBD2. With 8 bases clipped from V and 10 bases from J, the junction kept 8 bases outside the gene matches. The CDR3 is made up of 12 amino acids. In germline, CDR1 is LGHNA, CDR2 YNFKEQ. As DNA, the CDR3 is TGTGCCAGCCGGCGGGAGTCGGCGGAGCAGTTCTTC. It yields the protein CASRRESAEQFF.

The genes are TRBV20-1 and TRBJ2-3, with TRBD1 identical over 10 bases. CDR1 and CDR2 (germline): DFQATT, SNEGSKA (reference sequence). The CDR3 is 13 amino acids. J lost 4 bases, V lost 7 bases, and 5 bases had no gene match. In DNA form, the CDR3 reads TGCAGTGGGCCGGGACAGGGGTCAGATACGCAGTATTTT. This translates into CSGPGQGSDTQYF.

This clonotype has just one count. The CDR3 DNA reads TGTGCCAGCAGCTTGTCTCGGTCCTACACCGGGGAGCTGTTTTTT. Protein: CASSLSRSYTGELFF. This rearrangement joins TRBV5-4 to TRBJ2-2; D gene unclear. Trimming shortened V by 1 base and J by 3 bases, and 10 bases separated the two germline ends. The CDR3 length is 15 residues. Germline V gives CDR1 SGHNT, CDR2 YYREEE (reference sequence).

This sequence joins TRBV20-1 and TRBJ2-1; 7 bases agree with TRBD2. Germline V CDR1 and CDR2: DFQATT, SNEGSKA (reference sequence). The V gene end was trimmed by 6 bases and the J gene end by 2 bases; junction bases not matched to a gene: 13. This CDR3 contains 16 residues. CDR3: CSARGYSGQPYNEQFF. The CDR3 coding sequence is TGCAGTGCCCGTGGATATAGCGGGCAACCCTACAATGAGCAGTTCTTC.

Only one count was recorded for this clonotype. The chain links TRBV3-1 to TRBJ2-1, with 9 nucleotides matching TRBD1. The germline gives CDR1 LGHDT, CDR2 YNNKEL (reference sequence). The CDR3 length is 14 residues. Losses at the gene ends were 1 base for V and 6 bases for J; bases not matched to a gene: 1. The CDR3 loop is CASSQADRGNEQFF. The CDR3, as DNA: TGTGCCAGCAGCCAAGCGGACAGGGGCAATGAGCAGTTCTTC.

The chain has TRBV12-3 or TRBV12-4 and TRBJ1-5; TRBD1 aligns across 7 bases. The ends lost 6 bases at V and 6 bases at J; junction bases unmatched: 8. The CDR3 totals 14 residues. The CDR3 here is CASSQRQGPQPQHF. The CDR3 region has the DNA TGTGCCAGCAGCCAAAGACAGGGCCCTCAGCCCCAGCATTTT.

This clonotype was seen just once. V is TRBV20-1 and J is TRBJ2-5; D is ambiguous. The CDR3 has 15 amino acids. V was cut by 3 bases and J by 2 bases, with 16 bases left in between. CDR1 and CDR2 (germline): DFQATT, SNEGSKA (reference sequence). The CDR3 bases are TGCAGTGCTAGGGTCGCCGGACCGCGTCAAGAGACCCAGTACTTC. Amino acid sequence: CSARVAGPRQETQYF.